The clone carrying this TCR beta chain was seen repeatedly, ten times or more. These data originate in a study of T cells in Graves' hyperthyroidism and ophthalmopathy. Study-wide background: Peripheral blood was collected at initial diagnosis, before any treatment.

Germline CDR1 and CDR2: SGHAT and FQNNGV. V lost 1 base and J lost 4; bases outside the gene matches: 4. The CDR3 loop spans 15 amino acids. Researchers amplified the TCR beta CDR3 regions from RNA transcripts. The HTBI primer set was used in a first-round RT-PCR of the TCR CDR3. MiXCR, run by TCRdb on the multiplex PCR reads, gives a single entry per CDR3 protein. The table lists approximately 370,000 distinct CDR3 sequences, about a sixth of them singletons. Input material: blood. The TCR comes from a woman in her thirties with Graves' hyperthyroidism that later progressed to Graves' ophthalmopathy. The chain couples TRBV11-2 to TRBJ1-5, with 7 bases matching TRBD1. CDR3 residues: CASSLGGQRNQPQHF. The CDR3 DNA is TGTGCCAGCAGCTTAGGGGGACAGCGAAATCAGCCCCAGCATTTT. The full variable domain, with the rest looked up from reference TRBV11-2 and TRBJ1-5, is EAGVAQSPRYKIIEKRQSVAFWCNPISGHATLYWYQQILGQGPKLLIQFQNNGVVDDSQLPKDRFSAERLKGVDSTLKIQPAKLEDSAVYLCASSLGGQRNQPQHFGDGTRLSIL.